A single sample gave rise to the 23 T cell receptor beta chains below, sequenced in a study of T cell responses to AZD1222 COVID-19 vaccine. Clones were read by immunoSEQ multiplex PCR, and TCRdb kept only the in-frame ones, dropping some. This sample has roughly 110,000 clones, with 91% found just once. The material sequenced was peripheral blood, taken on day 0 of AZD1222 vaccination. The receptor set was obtained from an adult in good health.

This clone turned up a few times. J is TRBJ1-2 and V is TRBV3-1 (or the pseudogene TRBV3-2), with a tentative D call TRBD1 (5 bases). V lost 0 bases to trimming and J lost 4 bases, with 12 bases between them. This CDR3 contains 15 residues. Per germline, CDR1 LGHDT and CDR2 YNNKEL (reference sequence). The CDR3 protein is CASSQDAGLGYGYTF. The CDR3 DNA reads TGTGCCAGCAGCCAAGATGCAGGGCTGGGCTATGGCTACACCTTC.

The genes are TRBV7-8 and TRBJ2-7; D is perhaps TRBD1 (5 bases). This CDR3 is built from 15 residues. With 6 bases removed from V and 1 base from J, the gap between germline ends came to 16 bases. The V gene's germline CDR1 is SGHVS and CDR2 FQNEAQ. CDR3 in DNA: TGTGCCAGCAGGCCGCCCAGGGATGTGTCCTACGAGCAGTACTTC. Protein sequence: CASRPPRDVSYEQYF. The full variable domain, rest sourced from reference TRBV7-8 and TRBJ2-7, is GAGVSQSPRYKVAKRGQDVALRCDPISGHVSLFWYQQALGQGPEFLTYFQNEAQLDKSGLPSDRFFAERPEGSVSTLKIQRTQQEDSAVYLCASRPPRDVSYEQYFGPGTRLTVT.

The chain employs TRBV4-3 and TRBJ2-7; 9 bases line up with TRBD1. Unmatched junction bases numbered 4, after V lost 1 base and J lost 3 bases. CDR3 size: 15 residues. Germline V gives CDR1 LGHNA, CDR2 YSLEER. This CDR3 reads CASSQVRQGDYEQYF. For the CDR3, the DNA is TGCGCCAGCAGCCAAGTCAGACAGGGGGACTACGAGCAGTACTTC.

Concerning this clone: Within the sample, other DNA sequences also encode this same CDR3. The CDR3 nucleotides are TGCGCCAGCAGCTTGGCCGGGACAGGGGGAGGCTACACCTTC. This translates into CASSLAGTGGGYTF. This sequence joins TRBV5-1 and TRBJ1-2; 11 nucleotides match TRBD1. CDR1 and CDR2 from the germline V gene are SGHRS and YFSETQ. CDR3 length equals 14 residues. With 0 bases clipped from V and 8 bases from J, the junction kept 3 bases outside the gene matches.

The V gene is TRBV3-1 (or the pseudogene TRBV3-2), the J gene TRBJ1-1, with a weak D call TRBD1 (5 bases). The CDR3 has 13 amino acids. Looked up from germline, CDR1 is LGHDT and CDR2 is YNNKEL (reference sequence). The V end lost 1 base, the J end lost 8 bases, and 11 bases lay between the germline ends. CDR3 residues: CASSQGGVTEAFF. CDR3 DNA: TGTGCCAGCAGCCAAGGGGGGGTTACCGAAGCTTTCTTT.

This clone was seen only once. This CDR3 reads CASSYSFGQGYTYEQYF. In DNA form, the CDR3 reads TGTGCCAGCAGTTACTCATTCGGACAGGGGTACACCTACGAGCAGTACTTC. The genes are TRBV6-2 or TRBV6-3 and TRBJ2-7; TRBD1 agrees at 9 bases. V lost 0 bases, J lost 2 bases, and 8 bases stayed unmatched. The CDR3 loop spans 17 amino acids. Germline CDR1 is MNHEY and CDR2 is SVGEGT.

J is TRBJ1-1 and V is TRBV5-4; D might be TRBD1 (5 bases). Looked up from germline, CDR1 is SGHNT and CDR2 is YYREEE (reference sequence). The CDR3 is 18 amino acids. V dropped 3 bases and J dropped 1 base, with 22 bases sitting between them. DNA for the CDR3: TGTGCCAGCAGCTCCCTGAAGGGCAGGGTGTTCTGGAACACTGAAGCTTTCTTT. Protein product: CASSSLKGRVFWNTEAFF.

This sequence joins TRBV27 and TRBJ1-2; perhaps TRBD1 as D (5 bases). The V gene lost 5 bases and the J gene lost 5 bases, with 15 bases spanning the gap. CDR1 is MNHEY and CDR2 is SMNVEV in the germline V gene (reference sequence). The CDR3 consists of 14 residues. The CDR3 nucleotides read TGTGCCAGCAGTCCGACAGCATTGAGGTATGGCTACACCTTC. Protein sequence: CASSPTALRYGYTF.

The chain joins TRBV5-1 to TRBJ1-6, with a weak D call TRBD1 (5 bases). The V gene lost 9 bases and the J gene lost 4 bases, with 14 bases spanning the gap. The CDR3 sequence is 14 residues long. The germline V gene encodes CDR1 SGHRS and CDR2 YFSETQ. CDR3 coding DNA: TGCGCCACTTCGTCGGAGGGGTATAATTCACCCCTCCACTTT. It codes for CATSSEGYNSPLHF.

The rearrangement uses TRBV18 and TRBJ2-2; the D is unclear. The germline V and J ends were trimmed by 0 bases and 5 bases, with 4 bases remaining between them. Germline CDR1 KGHSH, CDR2 LQKENI. CDR3 length: 13 residues. In nucleotides, the CDR3 is TGTGCCAGCTCACCACCAGGGACCGGGGAGCTGTTTTTT. This translates into CASSPPGTGELFF.

The V gene is TRBV25-1, the J gene TRBJ2-7; 9 bases agree with TRBD2. The CDR3 contains 16 residues. Trimming cost V 3 bases and J 7 bases; bases outside gene matches: 13. CDR1 and CDR2 (germline): MGHDK, SYGVNS. Here the CDR3 reads CASSEVAGVIKGEQYF. In DNA, the CDR3 is TGTGCCAGCAGTGAGGTAGCGGGGGTGATCAAGGGTGAGCAGTACTTC.

This sequence joins TRBV27 and TRBJ2-1, with D maybe TRBD2 (6 bases). V was pared by 2 bases and J by 4 bases, with 6 bases between. The CDR3 consists of 13 residues. Germline V gene lookup returns CDR1 MNHEY and CDR2 SMNVEV (reference sequence). The CDR3 DNA follows: TGTGCCAGCAGTTTAGGGACTTACAATGAGCAGTTCTTC. As protein: CASSLGTYNEQFF.

This chain connects TRBV13 to TRBJ2-3; 9 bases are a match to TRBD1. The germline CDR1 and CDR2 sequences are PRHDT and FYEKMQ (reference sequence). The V segment lost 2 bases and the J segment 0 bases; nucleotides outside the gene matches: 6. The CDR3 has 17 amino acids. In DNA, the CDR3 is TGTGCCAGCAGCTTAATCGGACAGGGGCCGAGCACAGATACGCAGTATTTT. Protein: CASSLIGQGPSTDTQYF.

The chain combines TRBV21-1 with TRBJ2-1; the DNA was not used to check the table's D call, TRBD2. TRBV21-1 is reported as a pseudogene. The CDR3 totals 16 residues. CDR3 loop: CASSNARLAGDNEQFF. The CDR3 DNA reads as TGTGCCAGCAGCAATGCTAGGCTAGCGGGGGACAATGAGCAGTTCTTC.

V is TRBV24-1 and J is TRBJ2-3, with D possibly matching TRBD2 (6 bases). V lost 1 base and J lost 2, with 15 bases in between. The CDR3 is made up of 17 amino acids. Germline V gene data show CDR1 as KGHDR and CDR2 as SFDVKD. In nucleotides, the CDR3 is TGTGCCACCAGTGATTTCGGGGTGGAGGGACCCACAGATACGCAGTATTTT. Translated: CATSDFGVEGPTDTQYF.

This clone was detected only once. This sequence joins TRBV6-5 and TRBJ1-2, with 9 bases that match TRBD1. The CDR3 is 12 residues long. The V gene end was trimmed by 6 bases and the J gene end by 8 bases; junction bases not matched to a gene: 4. CDR1 and CDR2 (germline): MNHEY, SVGAGI. The CDR3 DNA reads as TGTGCCAGCAGACGACAGGGGGAGGGCTACACCTTC. This encodes CASRRQGEGYTF.

The chain carries TRBV6-6 and TRBJ2-7, with TRBD1 identical over 10 bases. V lost 1 base and J lost 7; bases outside the gene matches: 7. Per germline, CDR1 MNHNY and CDR2 SVGAGI (reference sequence). CDR3 length equals 15 residues. The CDR3 sequence is CASSYFDRGPYEQYF. The CDR3 region has the DNA TGTGCCAGCAGTTACTTTGACAGGGGGCCTTATGAGCAGTACTTC.

This clone was counted once. The genes are TRBV9 and TRBJ2-5; 9 bases agree with TRBD1. Unmatched junction bases numbered 9, after V lost 3 bases and J lost 3 bases. The CDR3 length is 16 residues. In germline, CDR1 is SGDLS, CDR2 YYNGEE. CDR3 nucleotide sequence: TGTGCCAGCAGCGCCCTCCGAACAGGGGGCAAAGAGACCCAGTACTTC. Its translation is CASSALRTGGKETQYF.

This sequence joins TRBV19 and TRBJ1-1; D not certain. Per germline, CDR1 LNHDA and CDR2 SQIVND (reference sequence). The V and J ends lost 3 bases and 3 bases respectively, with 8 bases between them. The CDR3 consists of 13 residues. CDR3 DNA: TGTGCCAGTAGTATTAGTAGCTACACTGAAGCTTTCTTT. Its translation is CASSISSYTEAFF.

The chain recombines TRBV30 with TRBJ1-5; the D is unclear. V shed 3 bases and J shed 3 bases, with 12 bases lying between them. The germline V gene has CDR1 GTSNPN and CDR2 SVGIG (reference sequence). The CDR3 has 14 amino acids. CDR3 coding DNA: TGTGCCTGGAGCGCGGAGGGTTCCAATCAGCCCCAGCATTTT. This codes for CAWSAEGSNQPQHF.

The rearrangement joins TRBV9 to TRBJ1-5, with TRBD1 identical over 10 bases. V lost 3 bases to trimming and J lost 5 bases; unmatched junction nucleotides: 5. The germline V gene encodes CDR1 SGDLS and CDR2 YYNGEE. This CDR3 is 15 amino acids long. CDR3 DNA sequence: TGTGCCAGCAGCGCCGGGGACAGGGGCGATCAGCCCCAGCATTTT. This encodes CASSAGDRGDQPQHF.

This clone was found once. V gene TRBV5-1 combines with J gene TRBJ2-2; 10 nucleotides agree with TRBD1. The CDR3 runs 15 residues. Germline V gene sequence: CDR1 SGHRS, CDR2 YFSETQ. V gave up 4 bases and J gave up 5 bases; unmatched junction bases: 5. CDR3 coding DNA: TGCGCCAGCAGCAGGATGGGACAGGGGACCGGGGAGCTGTTTTTT. Amino acids: CASSRMGQGTGELFF.

The V call is TRBV7-2, the J call TRBJ1-5, with no clear D. This CDR3 contains 14 residues. With 1 base removed from V and 10 bases from J, the gap between germline ends came to 14 bases. Looked up from germline, CDR1 is SGHTA and CDR2 is FQGNSA. CDR3 bases: TGTGCCAGCAGCTTAGACGGCGGTTCCAACCCCCAGCATTTT. It codes for CASSLDGGSNPQHF.